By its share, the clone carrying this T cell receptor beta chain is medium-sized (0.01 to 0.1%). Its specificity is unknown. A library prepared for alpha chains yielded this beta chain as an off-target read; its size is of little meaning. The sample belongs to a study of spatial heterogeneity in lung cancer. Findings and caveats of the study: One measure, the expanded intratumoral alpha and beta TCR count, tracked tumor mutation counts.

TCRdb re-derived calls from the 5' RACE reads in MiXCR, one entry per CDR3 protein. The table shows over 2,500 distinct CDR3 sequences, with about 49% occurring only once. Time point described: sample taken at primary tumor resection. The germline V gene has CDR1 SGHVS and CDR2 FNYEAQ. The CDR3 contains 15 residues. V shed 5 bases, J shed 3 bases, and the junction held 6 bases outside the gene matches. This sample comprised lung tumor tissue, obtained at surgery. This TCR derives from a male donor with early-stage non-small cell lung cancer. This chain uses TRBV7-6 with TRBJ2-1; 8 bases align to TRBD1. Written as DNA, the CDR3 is TGTGCCAGCAGCCTCGGACAGGGCGACTACAATGAGCAGTTCTTC. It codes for CASSLGQGDYNEQFF.